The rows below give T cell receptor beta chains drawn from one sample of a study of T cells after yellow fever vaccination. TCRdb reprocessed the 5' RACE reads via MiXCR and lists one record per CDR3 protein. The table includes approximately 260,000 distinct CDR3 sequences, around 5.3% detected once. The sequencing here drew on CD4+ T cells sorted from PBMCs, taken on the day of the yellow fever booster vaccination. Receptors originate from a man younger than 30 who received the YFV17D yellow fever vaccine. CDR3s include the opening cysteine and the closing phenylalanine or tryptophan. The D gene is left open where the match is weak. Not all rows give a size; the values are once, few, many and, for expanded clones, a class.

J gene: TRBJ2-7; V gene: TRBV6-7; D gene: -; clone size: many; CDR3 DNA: TGTGCCAGCAGTTACTCGAGGGGTGCCTACGAGCAGTACTTC; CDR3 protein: CASSYSRGAYEQYF
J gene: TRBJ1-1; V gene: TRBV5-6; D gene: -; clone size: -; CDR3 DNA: TGTGCCAGCAGCCTGGGCCGGGTGTTTGGTTCCACTGAAGCTTTCTTT; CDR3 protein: CASSLGRVFGSTEAFF
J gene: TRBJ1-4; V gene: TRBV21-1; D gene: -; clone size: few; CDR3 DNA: TGTGCCAGCAGTCCCCTGAGGCAGGCAACTAATGAAAAACTGTTTTTT; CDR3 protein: CASSPLRQATNEKLFF
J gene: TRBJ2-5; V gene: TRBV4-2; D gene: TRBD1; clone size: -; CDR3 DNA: TGTGCCAGCTCTCGATTAGGACAGGGGGGAGAGACCCAGTACTTC; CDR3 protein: CASSRLGQGGETQYF
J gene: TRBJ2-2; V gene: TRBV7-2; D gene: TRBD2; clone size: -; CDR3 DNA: TGTGCCAGCAGCCGAGCTCCTGCTAGCGGCAACACCGGGGAGCTGTTTTTT; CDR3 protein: CASSRAPASGNTGELFF
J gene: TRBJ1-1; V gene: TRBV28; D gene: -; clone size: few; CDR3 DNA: TGTGCCAGCAGTTTTTTGCAGGGGAACACTGAAGCTTTCTTT; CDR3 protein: CASSFLQGNTEAFF
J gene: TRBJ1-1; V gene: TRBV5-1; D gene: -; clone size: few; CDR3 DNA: TGCGCCAGCAGCTTGGGAGGAATGAGCACTGAAGCTTTCTTT; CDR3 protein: CASSLGGMSTEAFF
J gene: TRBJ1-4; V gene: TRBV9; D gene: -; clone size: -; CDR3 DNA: TGTGCCAGCAGCGACCGGCCAACTAATGAAAAACTGTTTTTT; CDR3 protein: CASSDRPTNEKLFF
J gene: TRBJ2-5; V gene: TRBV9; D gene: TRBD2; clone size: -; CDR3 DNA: TGTGCCAGCAGCGTAGCTGCGCGGGGGGGCCTTGAGACCCAGTACTTC; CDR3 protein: CASSVAARGGLETQYF
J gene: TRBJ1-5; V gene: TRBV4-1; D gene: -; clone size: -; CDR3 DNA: TGCGCCAGCAGCCAAGGGACTCACAGCAATCAGCCCCAGCATTTT; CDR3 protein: CASSQGTHSNQPQHF
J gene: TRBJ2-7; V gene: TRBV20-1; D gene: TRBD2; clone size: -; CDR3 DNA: TGCAGTGCCACCCCGACTAGCGAGATCTACGAGCAGTACTTC; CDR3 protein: CSATPTSEIYEQYF
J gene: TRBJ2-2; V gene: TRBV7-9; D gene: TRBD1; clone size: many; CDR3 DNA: TGTGCCAGCAGCTTCGACAGGGACGCCGGGGAGCTGTTTTTT; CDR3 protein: CASSFDRDAGELFF
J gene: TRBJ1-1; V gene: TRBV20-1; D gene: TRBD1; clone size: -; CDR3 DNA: TGCAGTGCTCGGATTTCTCCCGGGACAGTCTACACTGAAGCTTTCTTT; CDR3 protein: CSARISPGTVYTEAFF
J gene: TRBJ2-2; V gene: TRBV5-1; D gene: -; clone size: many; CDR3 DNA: TGCGCCAGCAGCTCCCAAGGCGGGGAGCTGTTTTTT; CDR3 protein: CASSSQGGELFF
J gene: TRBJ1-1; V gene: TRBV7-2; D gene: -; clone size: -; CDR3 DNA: TGTGCCAGCAGCTTATACACTATTGGACGGCCTTACACTGAAGCTTTCTTT; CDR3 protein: CASSLYTIGRPYTEAFF
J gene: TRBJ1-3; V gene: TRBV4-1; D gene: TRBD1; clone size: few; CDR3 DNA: TGCGCCAGCAGCCGCCAACCGGGACAGTCCTCTGGAAACACCATATATTTT; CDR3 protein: CASSRQPGQSSGNTIYF
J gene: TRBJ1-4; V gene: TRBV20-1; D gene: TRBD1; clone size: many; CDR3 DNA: TGCAGTGCTAGAGATCGGACAGGTCTGGAAAAACTGTTTTTT; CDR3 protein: CSARDRTGLEKLFF
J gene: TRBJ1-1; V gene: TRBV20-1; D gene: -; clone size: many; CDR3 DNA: TGCAGTGCCCTCCCCCCCAGGAACACTGAAGCTTTCTTT; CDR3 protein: CSALPPRNTEAFF
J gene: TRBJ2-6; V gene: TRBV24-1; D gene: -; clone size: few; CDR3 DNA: TGTGCCACCAGTGATCAATTCGTCCTCGGTTGGGGTAACGCCAACGTCCTGACTTTC; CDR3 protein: CATSDQFVLGWGNANVLTF
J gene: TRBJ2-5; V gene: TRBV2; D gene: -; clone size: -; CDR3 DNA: TGTGCCAGCAGTGAACAGGGGGAGGGAGAGACCCAGTACTTC; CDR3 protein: CASSEQGEGETQYF
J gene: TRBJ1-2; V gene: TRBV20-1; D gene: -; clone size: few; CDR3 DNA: TGCAGTGCCACGGACCTATTGTATGGCTACACCTTC; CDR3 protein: CSATDLLYGYTF
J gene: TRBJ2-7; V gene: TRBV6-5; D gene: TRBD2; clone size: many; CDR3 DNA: TGTGCCAGCGTCAGAGCGGGGGGAACCTACGAGCAGTACTTC; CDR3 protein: CASVRAGGTYEQYF
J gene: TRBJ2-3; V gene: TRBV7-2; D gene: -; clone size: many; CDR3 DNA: TGTGCCAGCAGCCACTGGGGGGCAGATACGCAGTATTTT; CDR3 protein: CASSHWGADTQYF
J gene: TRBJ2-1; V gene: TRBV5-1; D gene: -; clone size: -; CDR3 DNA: TGCGCCAGCAGCCCCGACTACAATGAGCAGTTCTTC; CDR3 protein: CASSPDYNEQFF
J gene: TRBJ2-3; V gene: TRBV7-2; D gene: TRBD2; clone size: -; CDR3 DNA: TGTGCCAGCAGCTTAGCGGGCGGGGGGACCACAGATACGCAGTATTTT; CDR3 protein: CASSLAGGGTTDTQYF
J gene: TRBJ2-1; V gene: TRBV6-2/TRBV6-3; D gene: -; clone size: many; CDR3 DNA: TGTGCCAGCAGTTACTCGAGTGTGAGAGGGGTCTACAATGAGCAGTTCTTC; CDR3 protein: CASSYSSVRGVYNEQFF
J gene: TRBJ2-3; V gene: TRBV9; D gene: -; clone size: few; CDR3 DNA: TGTGCCAGCAGCGTAGCACTATCGGGGGCAGATACGCAGTATTTT; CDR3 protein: CASSVALSGADTQYF
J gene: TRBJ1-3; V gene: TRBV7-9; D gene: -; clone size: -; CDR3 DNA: TGTGCCAGCACGCAGAGCGGTGGAGGTTTGGGATCTGGAAACACCATATATTTT; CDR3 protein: CASTQSGGGLGSGNTIYF
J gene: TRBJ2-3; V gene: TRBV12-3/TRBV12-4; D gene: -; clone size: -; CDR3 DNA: TGTGCCAGCAGTTTGCTTAGCGGCCGGGATACGCAGTATTTT; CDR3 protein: CASSLLSGRDTQYF
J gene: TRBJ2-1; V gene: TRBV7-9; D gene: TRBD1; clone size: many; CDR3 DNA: TGTGCCAGCAGCTTAGGCCGGGACAGGGACTACAATGAGCAGTTCTTC; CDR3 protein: CASSLGRDRDYNEQFF
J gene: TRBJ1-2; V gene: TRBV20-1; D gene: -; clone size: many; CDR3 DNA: TGCAGTGCTAGAATAATGCAGGGCCGATCGGCTAACTATGGCTACACCTTC; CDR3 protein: CSARIMQGRSANYGYTF
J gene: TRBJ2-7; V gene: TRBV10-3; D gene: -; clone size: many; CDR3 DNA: TGTGCCATCAGTCAGGACCTCTCCTACGAGCAGTACTTC; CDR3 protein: CAISQDLSYEQYF
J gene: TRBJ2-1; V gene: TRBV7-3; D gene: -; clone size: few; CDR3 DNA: TGTGCCAGCAGCCTCAGTTCTCAGGGGGAGCAGTTCTTC; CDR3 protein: CASSLSSQGEQFF
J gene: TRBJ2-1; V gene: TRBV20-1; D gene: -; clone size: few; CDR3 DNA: TGCAGTGCTCCGGTGGCGTACAATGAGCAGTTCTTC; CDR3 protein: CSAPVAYNEQFF
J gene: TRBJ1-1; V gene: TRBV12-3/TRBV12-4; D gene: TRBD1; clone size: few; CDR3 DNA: TGTGCCAGCAGTACTAACAGGGGGGGAGCTTTCTTT; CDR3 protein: CASSTNRGGAFF
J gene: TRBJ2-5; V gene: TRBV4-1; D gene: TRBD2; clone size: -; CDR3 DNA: TGCGCCAGCAGCGGCGGACTAGCGGGGGGGAACCAAGAGACCCAGTACTTC; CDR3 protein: CASSGGLAGGNQETQYF
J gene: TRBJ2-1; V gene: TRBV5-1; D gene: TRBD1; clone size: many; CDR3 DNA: TGCGCCAGGGGACTCCGGGACAGGGGAATCGATGAGCAGTTCTTC; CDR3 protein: CARGLRDRGIDEQFF
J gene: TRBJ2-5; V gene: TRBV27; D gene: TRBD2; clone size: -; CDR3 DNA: TGTGCCAGCACGGGGTTAGCGGGGGGGGAAGAGACCCAGTACTTC; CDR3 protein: CASTGLAGGEETQYF
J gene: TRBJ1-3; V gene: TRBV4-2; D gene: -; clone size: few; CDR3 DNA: TGTGCCAGCAGCCAAGAACGGTTGGTGGCTAACTCTGGAAACACCATATATTTT; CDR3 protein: CASSQERLVANSGNTIYF
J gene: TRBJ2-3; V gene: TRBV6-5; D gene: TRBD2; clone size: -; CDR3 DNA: TGTGCCAGCAGCCCATACTTAAGCGGGACGATGACAGATACGCAGTATTTT; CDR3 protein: CASSPYLSGTMTDTQYF
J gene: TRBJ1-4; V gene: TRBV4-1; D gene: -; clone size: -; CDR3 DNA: TGCGCCAGCAGCCCCCTGAGGGGAATGGGGAATGAAAAACTGTTTTTT; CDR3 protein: CASSPLRGMGNEKLFF
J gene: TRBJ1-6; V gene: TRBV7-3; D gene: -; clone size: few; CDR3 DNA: TGTGCCAGCAGCTTAATGTGGGACTCACCCCTCCACTTT; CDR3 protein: CASSLMWDSPLHF